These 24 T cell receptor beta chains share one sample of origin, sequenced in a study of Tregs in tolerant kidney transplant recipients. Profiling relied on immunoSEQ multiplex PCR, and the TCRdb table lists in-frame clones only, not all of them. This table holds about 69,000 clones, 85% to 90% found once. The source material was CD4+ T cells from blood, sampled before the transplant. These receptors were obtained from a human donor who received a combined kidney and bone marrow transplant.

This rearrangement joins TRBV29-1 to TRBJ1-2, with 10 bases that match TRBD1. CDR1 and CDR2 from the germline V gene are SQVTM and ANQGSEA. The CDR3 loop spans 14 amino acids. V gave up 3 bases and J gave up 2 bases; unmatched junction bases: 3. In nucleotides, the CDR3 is TGCAGCGTTGATGGGGGACAGGGGAACTATGGCTACACCTTC. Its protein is CSVDGGQGNYGYTF.

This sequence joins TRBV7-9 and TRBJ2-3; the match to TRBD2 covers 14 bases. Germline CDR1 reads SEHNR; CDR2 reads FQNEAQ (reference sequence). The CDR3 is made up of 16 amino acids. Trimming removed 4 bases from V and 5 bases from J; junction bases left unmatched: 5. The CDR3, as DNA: TGTGCCAGCAGCTCGGGACTAGCGGGAGCGGGAGATACGCAGTATTTT. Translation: CASSSGLAGAGDTQYF. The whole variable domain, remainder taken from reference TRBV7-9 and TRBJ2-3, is DTGVSQNPRHKITKRGQNVTFRCDPISEHNRLYWYRQTLGQGPEFLTYFQNEAQLEKSRLLSDRFSAERPKGSFSTLEIQRTEQGDSAMYLCASSSGLAGAGDTQYFGPGTRLTVL.

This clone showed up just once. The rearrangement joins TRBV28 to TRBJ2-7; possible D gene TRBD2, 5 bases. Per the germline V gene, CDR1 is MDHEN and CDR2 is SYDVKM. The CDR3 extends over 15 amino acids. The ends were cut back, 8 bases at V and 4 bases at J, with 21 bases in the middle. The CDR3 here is CASFPSEASGYEQYF. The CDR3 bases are TGTGCCAGCTTCCCTTCGGAGGCTAGTGGGTACGAGCAGTACTTC. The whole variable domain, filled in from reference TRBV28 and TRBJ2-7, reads DVKVTQSSRYLVKRTGEKVFLECVQDMDHENMFWYRQDPGLGLRLIYFSYDVKMKEKGDIPEGYSVSREKKERFSLILESASTNQTSMYLCASFPSEASGYEQYFGPGTRLTVT.

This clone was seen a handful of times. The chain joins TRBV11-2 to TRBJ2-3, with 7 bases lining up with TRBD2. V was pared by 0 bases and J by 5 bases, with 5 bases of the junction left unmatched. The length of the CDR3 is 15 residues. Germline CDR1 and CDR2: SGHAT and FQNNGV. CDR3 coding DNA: TGTGCCAGCAGCTTAGAGGGAGGGCGGGGAGATACGCAGTATTTT. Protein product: CASSLEGGRGDTQYF.

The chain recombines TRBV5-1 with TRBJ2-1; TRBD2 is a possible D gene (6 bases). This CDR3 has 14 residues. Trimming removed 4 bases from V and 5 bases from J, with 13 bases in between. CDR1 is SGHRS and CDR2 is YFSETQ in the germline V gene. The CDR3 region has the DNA TGCGCCAGCAGCCGAGGACTACCCGACAATGAGCAGTTCTTC. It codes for CASSRGLPDNEQFF.

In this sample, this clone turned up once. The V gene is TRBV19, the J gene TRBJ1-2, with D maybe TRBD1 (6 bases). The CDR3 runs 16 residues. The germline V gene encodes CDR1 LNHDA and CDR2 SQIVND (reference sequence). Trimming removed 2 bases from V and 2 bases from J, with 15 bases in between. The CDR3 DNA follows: TGTGCCAGTAGTATATATAGCCCGGGACAAAACTATGGCTACACCTTC. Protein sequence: CASSIYSPGQNYGYTF.

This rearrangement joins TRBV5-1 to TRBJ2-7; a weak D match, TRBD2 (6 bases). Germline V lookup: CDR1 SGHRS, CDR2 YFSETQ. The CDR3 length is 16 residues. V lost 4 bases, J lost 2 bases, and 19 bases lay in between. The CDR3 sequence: CASSPGVGGETYEQYF. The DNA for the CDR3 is TGCGCCAGCAGCCCGGGGGTGGGCGGGGAAACCTACGAGCAGTACTTC.

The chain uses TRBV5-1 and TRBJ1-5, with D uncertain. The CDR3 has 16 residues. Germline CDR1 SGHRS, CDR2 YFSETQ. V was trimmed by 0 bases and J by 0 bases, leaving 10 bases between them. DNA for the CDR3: TGCGCCAGCAGCTTGGGAGATCTTTATAGCAATCAGCCCCAGCATTTT. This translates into CASSLGDLYSNQPQHF.

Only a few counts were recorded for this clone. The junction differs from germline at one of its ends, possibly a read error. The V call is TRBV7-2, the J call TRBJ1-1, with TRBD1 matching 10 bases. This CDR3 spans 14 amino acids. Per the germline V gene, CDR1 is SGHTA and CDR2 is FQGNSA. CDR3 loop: CASSLGTGDTEAFF. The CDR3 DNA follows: TGTGCCAGCAGTTTAGGGACAGGGGACACTGAAGCTTTCTTT.

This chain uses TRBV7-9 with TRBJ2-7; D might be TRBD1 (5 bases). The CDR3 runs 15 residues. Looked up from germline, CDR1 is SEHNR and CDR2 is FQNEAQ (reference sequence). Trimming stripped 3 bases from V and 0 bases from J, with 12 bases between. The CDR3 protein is CASSLGQAFSYEQYF. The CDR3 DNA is TGTGCCAGCAGCTTGGGGCAGGCTTTCTCCTACGAGCAGTACTTC. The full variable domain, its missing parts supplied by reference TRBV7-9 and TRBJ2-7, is DTGVSQNPRHKITKRGQNVTFRCDPISEHNRLYWYRQTLGQGPEFLTYFQNEAQLEKSRLLSDRFSAERPKGSFSTLEIQRTEQGDSAMYLCASSLGQAFSYEQYFGPGTRLTVT.

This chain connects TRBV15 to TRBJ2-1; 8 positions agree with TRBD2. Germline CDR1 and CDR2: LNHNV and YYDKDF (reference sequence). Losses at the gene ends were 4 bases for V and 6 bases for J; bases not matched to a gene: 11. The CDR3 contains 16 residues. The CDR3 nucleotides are TGTGCCACCAGCAAACCGGGACTAGGTAATTTCAATGAGCAGTTCTTC. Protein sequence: CATSKPGLGNFNEQFF.

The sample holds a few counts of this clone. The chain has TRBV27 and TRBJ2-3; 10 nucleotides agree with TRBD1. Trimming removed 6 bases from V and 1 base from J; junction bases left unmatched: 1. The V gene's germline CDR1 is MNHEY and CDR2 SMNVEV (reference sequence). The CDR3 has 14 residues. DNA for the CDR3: TGTGCCAGCAGCGGGACAGGGGGCACAGATACGCAGTATTTT. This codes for CASSGTGGTDTQYF.

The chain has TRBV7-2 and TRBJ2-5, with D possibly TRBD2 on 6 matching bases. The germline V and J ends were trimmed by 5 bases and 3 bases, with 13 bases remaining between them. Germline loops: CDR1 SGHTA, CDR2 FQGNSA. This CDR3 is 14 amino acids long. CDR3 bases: TGTGCCAGCAGCGGTCGCGGAGGGAAAGAGACCCAGTACTTC. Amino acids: CASSGRGGKETQYF.

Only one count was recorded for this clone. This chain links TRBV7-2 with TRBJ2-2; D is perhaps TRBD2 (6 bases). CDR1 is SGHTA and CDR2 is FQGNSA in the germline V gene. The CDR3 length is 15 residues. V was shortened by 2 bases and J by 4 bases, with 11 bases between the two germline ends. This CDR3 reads CASSLSGETTGELFF. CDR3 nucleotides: TGTGCCAGCAGCTTATCGGGGGAGACCACCGGGGAGCTGTTTTTT.

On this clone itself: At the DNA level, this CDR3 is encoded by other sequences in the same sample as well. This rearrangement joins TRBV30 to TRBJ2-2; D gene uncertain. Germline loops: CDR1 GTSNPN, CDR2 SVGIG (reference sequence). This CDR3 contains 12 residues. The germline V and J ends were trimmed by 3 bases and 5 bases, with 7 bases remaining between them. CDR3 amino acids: CAWSPRTGELFF. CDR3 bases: TGTGCCTGGAGCCCCCGGACCGGGGAGCTGTTTTTT.

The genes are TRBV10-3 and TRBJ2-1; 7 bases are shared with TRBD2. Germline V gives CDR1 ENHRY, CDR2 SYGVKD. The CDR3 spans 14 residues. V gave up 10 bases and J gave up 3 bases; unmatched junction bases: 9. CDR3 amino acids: CATGRGEDYNEQFF. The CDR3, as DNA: TGTGCCACGGGTCGGGGGGAGGACTACAATGAGCAGTTCTTC.

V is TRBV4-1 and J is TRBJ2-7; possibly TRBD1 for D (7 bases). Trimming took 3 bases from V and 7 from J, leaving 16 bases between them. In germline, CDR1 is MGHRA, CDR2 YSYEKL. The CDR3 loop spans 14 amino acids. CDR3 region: CASSHPPQGGEQYF. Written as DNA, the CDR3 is TGCGCCAGCAGCCACCCCCCGCAGGGGGGAGAGCAGTACTTC.

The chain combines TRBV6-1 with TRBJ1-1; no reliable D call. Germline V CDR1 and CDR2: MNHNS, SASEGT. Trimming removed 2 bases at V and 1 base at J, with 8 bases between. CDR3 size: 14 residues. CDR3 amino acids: CASSENAENTEAFF. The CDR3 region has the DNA TGTGCCAGCAGTGAAAACGCAGAGAACACTGAAGCTTTCTTT.

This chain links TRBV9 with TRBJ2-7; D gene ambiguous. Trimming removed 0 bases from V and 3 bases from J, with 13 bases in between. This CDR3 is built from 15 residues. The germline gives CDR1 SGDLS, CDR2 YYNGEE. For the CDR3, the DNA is TGTGCCAGCAGCGTAGCTTCCGAGCCGTACTACGAGCAGTACTTC. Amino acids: CASSVASEPYYEQYF.

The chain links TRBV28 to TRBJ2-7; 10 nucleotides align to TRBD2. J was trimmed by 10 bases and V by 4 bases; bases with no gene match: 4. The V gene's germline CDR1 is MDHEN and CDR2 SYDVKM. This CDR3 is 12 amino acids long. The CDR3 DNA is TGTGCCAGCAGTTCTAGCGGGAGAGAACAGTACTTC. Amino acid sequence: CASSSSGREQYF.

The CDR3 region is CASTGEGARPYEQYF. The CDR3 region has the DNA TGTGCCAGCACGGGCGAGGGGGCGAGACCCTACGAGCAGTACTTC. The J gene is TRBJ2-7, the V gene TRBV28, with 7 bases that match TRBD1. The V and J ends lost 7 bases and 2 bases, in that order; junction bases with no gene match: 11. Germline CDR1 and CDR2: MDHEN and SYDVKM. The CDR3 runs 15 residues.

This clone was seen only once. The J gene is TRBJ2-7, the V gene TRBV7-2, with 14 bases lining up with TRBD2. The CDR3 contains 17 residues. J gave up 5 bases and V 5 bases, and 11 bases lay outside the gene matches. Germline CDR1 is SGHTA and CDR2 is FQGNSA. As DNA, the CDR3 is TGTGCCAGCAGCCTAAGACCGGGACTAGCGGGAGACAACGAGCAGTACTTC. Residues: CASSLRPGLAGDNEQYF.

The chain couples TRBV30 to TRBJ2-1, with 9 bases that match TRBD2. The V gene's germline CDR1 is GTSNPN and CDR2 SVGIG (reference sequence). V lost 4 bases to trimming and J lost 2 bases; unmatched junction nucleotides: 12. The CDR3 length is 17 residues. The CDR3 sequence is CAWIRQASGNAYNEQFF. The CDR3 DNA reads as TGTGCCTGGATCCGCCAGGCTAGCGGGAATGCCTACAATGAGCAGTTCTTC.

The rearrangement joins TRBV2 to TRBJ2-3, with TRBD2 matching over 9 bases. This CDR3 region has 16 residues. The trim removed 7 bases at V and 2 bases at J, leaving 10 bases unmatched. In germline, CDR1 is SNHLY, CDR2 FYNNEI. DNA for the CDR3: TGTGCCAGCACTAAGACTAGCGGAGTCCTCACAGATACGCAGTATTTT. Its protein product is CASTKTSGVLTDTQYF.